This entry describes one T cell receptor beta chain. The germline gives CDR1 SGHTA, CDR2 FQGTGA. V was trimmed by 1 base and J by 4 bases, leaving 7 bases between them. The CDR3 runs 13 residues. Symptom resolution, clearance, or two negative PCRs marked donors in Cohort 3 as recovered. Libraries were prepared by immunoSEQ multiplex PCR; TCRdb keeps only in-frame clonotypes and omits some of them. The sample comprises hundreds of thousands of clones, around 90% of which are singletons, and 2.6% rests with the top ten. This entry is derived from a study of blood T cell repertoires in COVID-19. Study at large: Whether acute or convalescent, the COVID-19 samples came from the United States, Italy and Spain.

This clonotype was sampled from a man aged 60 to 69 who had recovered from COVID-19. Sequencing was carried out using PBMCs or T cells enriched from blood (not recorded which). This chain links TRBV7-3 with TRBJ1-1; D ambiguous. The CDR3 bases are TGTGCCAGCAGCTTAAAGCCGGGCACTGAAGCTTTCTTT. Amino acid sequence: CASSLKPGTEAFF.